The 29 T cell receptor beta chains below come from one sample, sequenced in a study of CD4 T cell repertoires in COVID-19. These memory T cells were uncultured and sequenced directly after ex vivo isolation. Clones were sequenced by immunoSEQ multiplex PCR, and TCRdb holds only the in-frame ones, with some missing. Seen here are fewer than 25,000 clones, roughly 84% observed once, and the top ten hold around 0.63%. The sequencing used central memory CD4+ T cells from blood, collected before the COVID-19 pandemic. The receptor source for this set is a human donor who had COVID-19.

The chain combines TRBV7-8 with TRBJ2-2; no reliable D call. Germline V gene data show CDR1 as SGHVS and CDR2 as FQNEAQ. The CDR3 spans 15 residues. V lost 2 bases and J 2 bases, leaving 9 bases between the germline ends. CDR3 sequence: CASSLIPRNTGELFF. DNA for the CDR3: TGTGCCAGCAGCTTAATCCCCAGAAACACCGGGGAGCTGTTTTTT.

The rearrangement joins TRBV5-4 to TRBJ2-6; 9 nucleotides match TRBD1. Germline CDR1 SGHNT, CDR2 YYREEE (reference sequence). V was pared by 0 bases and J by 1 base, with 11 bases of the junction left unmatched. The CDR3 contains 20 residues. The CDR3 loop reads CASSLGVTLGQGSGANVLTF. As DNA, the CDR3 is TGTGCCAGCAGCTTGGGGGTTACCCTCGGACAGGGGTCTGGGGCCAACGTCCTGACTTTC.

In its sample, this clone was seen a few times. V is TRBV6-4 and J is TRBJ2-1; TRBD2 matches 15 bases. V shed 4 bases, J shed 0 bases, and the junction held 7 bases outside the gene matches. The germline V gene encodes CDR1 MRHNA and CDR2 SNTAGT. CDR3 length: 19 residues. This chain's CDR3 is CASSGTSGRGPRSYNEQFF. Written as DNA, the CDR3 is TGTGCCAGCAGTGGGACTAGCGGGAGGGGGCCTCGCTCCTACAATGAGCAGTTCTTC.

This chain connects TRBV7-2 to TRBJ1-5; D perhaps matches TRBD1 (5 bases). The CDR3 has 15 residues. The germline CDR1 and CDR2 sequences are SGHTA and FQGNSA. With 7 bases removed from V and 2 bases from J, the gap between germline ends came to 15 bases. CDR3 DNA: TGTGCCAGCAATCGGGGGACTGTAGGCAATCAGCCCCAGCATTTT. This translates into CASNRGTVGNQPQHF. The whole variable domain, remainder taken from reference TRBV7-2 and TRBJ1-5, is GAGVSQSPSNKVTEKGKDVELRCDPISGHTALYWYRQSLGQGLEFLIYFQGNSAPDKSGLPSDRFSAERTGGSVSTLTIQRTQQEDSAVYLCASNRGTVGNQPQHFGDGTRLSIL.

The V gene is TRBV12-5, the J gene TRBJ2-1, with TRBD1 matching 9 bases. The CDR3 contains 16 residues. Germline V gene sequence: CDR1 LGHNT, CDR2 FRNRAP. The trim removed 4 bases at V and 1 base at J, leaving 5 bases unmatched. The CDR3 is CASGSRQGGSYNEQFF. CDR3 DNA sequence: TGTGCTAGTGGTTCCCGACAGGGGGGTTCCTACAATGAGCAGTTCTTC.

The chain has TRBV11-1 and TRBJ2-7; tentatively, D is TRBD1 (6 bases). Trimming left V 5 bases short and J 6 bases short, with 17 bases between. Looked up from germline, CDR1 is SGHAT and CDR2 is FQDESV (reference sequence). This CDR3 has 14 amino acids. CDR3 sequence: CASSPPPDSAEQYF. In nucleotides, the CDR3 is TGTGCCAGCAGCCCCCCCCCGGACAGCGCCGAGCAGTACTTC.

The genes are TRBV6-1 and TRBJ1-5; D gene uncertain. Trimming shortened V by 6 bases and J by 2 bases, and 11 bases separated the two germline ends. Per germline, CDR1 MNHNS and CDR2 SASEGT. This CDR3 spans 14 amino acids. The CDR3 DNA reads as TGTGCCAGCAGGAGGGTTCTCGGCAATCAGCCCCAGCATTTT. Its protein is CASRRVLGNQPQHF.

The CDR3 here is CASSQGNGGRAIGELFF. CDR3 DNA: TGTGCCAGCAGCCAAGGAAATGGCGGGAGGGCCATCGGGGAGCTGTTTTTT. The chain links TRBV4-2 to TRBJ2-2; 9 positions match TRBD2. The CDR3 is made up of 17 amino acids. The V and J ends lost 1 base and 7 bases, in that order; junction bases with no gene match: 10. Germline CDR1 LGHNA, CDR2 YNFKEQ.

This clone was counted a single time. V gene TRBV5-4 combines with J gene TRBJ2-1; 7 bases agree with TRBD1. Trimming cost V 4 bases and J 3 bases; bases outside gene matches: 4. The CDR3 is 14 amino acids. Germline V gene data show CDR1 as SGHNT and CDR2 as YYREEE (reference sequence). As DNA, the CDR3 is TGTGCCAGCAGCACTAGGACAGGCTACAATGAGCAGTTCTTC. Translation: CASSTRTGYNEQFF.

The chain uses TRBV11-2 and TRBJ1-6; the D is unclear. Germline CDR1 reads SGHAT; CDR2 reads FQNNGV. This CDR3 spans 16 amino acids. V was pared by 1 base and J by 5 bases, with 12 bases between. The CDR3 DNA reads as TGTGCCAGCAGCTTAGTTTCCGCGGTAGATAATTCACCCCTCCACTTT. Protein product: CASSLVSAVDNSPLHF.

The gene calls are TRBV15 and TRBJ1-2; 7 bases agree with TRBD1. The germline V gene encodes CDR1 LNHNV and CDR2 YYDKDF (reference sequence). This CDR3 contains 15 residues. V trimming: 5 bases; J trimming: 3 bases; junction bases outside the gene matches: 9. This chain's CDR3 is CATSDFLGTDYGYTF. CDR3 sequence (DNA): TGTGCCACCAGCGATTTTCTCGGGACAGACTATGGCTACACCTTC.

The rearrangement joins TRBV2 to TRBJ2-1, with a possible D match to TRBD2 (5 bases). Germline V lookup: CDR1 SNHLY, CDR2 FYNNEI. This CDR3 has 13 amino acids. Trimming removed 7 bases from V and 6 bases from J, with 13 bases in between. The CDR3 here is CASTTRRGNEQFF. DNA for the CDR3: TGTGCCAGCACAACTAGGAGAGGCAATGAGCAGTTCTTC.

The gene calls are TRBV7-2 and TRBJ1-2; 8 bases are shared with TRBD1. Trimming removed 5 bases from V and 6 bases from J; junction bases left unmatched: 5. CDR3 length: 13 residues. Germline V gene data show CDR1 as SGHTA and CDR2 as FQGNSA. In DNA, the CDR3 is TGTGCCAGCAGCCCCTCGGACAGGGATGGCTACACCTTC. Protein product: CASSPSDRDGYTF.

The chain links TRBV5-4 to TRBJ2-7; D perhaps matches TRBD1 (5 bases). Germline CDR1 reads SGHNT; CDR2 reads YYREEE (reference sequence). The CDR3 is 13 amino acids. Deletions cut 6 bases from V and 4 bases from J, with 14 bases between. The CDR3 region has the DNA TGTGCCAGCACCGACAGTGGTTCATACGAGCAGTACTTC. The encoded protein is CASTDSGSYEQYF.

The chain carries TRBV20-1 and TRBJ1-2; D is undetermined. There are 11 residues in the CDR3. The V and J ends lost 1 base and 8 bases respectively, with 8 bases between them. CDR1 is DFQATT, CDR2 SNEGSKA, per germline (reference sequence). CDR3 region: CSARAAKGYTF. In DNA form, the CDR3 reads TGCAGTGCTAGAGCCGCTAAGGGCTACACCTTC.

The chain couples TRBV28 to TRBJ1-2, with 12 bases identical to TRBD1. The germline V gene encodes CDR1 MDHEN and CDR2 SYDVKM. Trimming at V came to 1 base and at J to 8 bases, leaving 5 bases not matched to a gene. The CDR3 totals 15 residues. The CDR3 is CASSLSGQGARGYTF. In nucleotides, the CDR3 is TGTGCCAGCAGTTTATCGGGACAGGGGGCGCGAGGCTACACCTTC.

V gene TRBV10-3 combines with J gene TRBJ2-5; no reliable D call. V lost 0 bases and J lost 4, with 6 bases in between. The germline gives CDR1 ENHRY, CDR2 SYGVKD. The CDR3 runs 13 residues. CDR3 nucleotide sequence: TGTGCCATCAGTGAGTCGCCCGGAGAGACCCAGTACTTC. This encodes CAISESPGETQYF.

The chain carries TRBV2 and TRBJ1-3; D not resolved. Germline V gene sequence: CDR1 SNHLY, CDR2 FYNNEI. The germline V and J ends were trimmed by 0 bases and 0 bases, with 12 bases remaining between them. The CDR3 length is 17 residues. The CDR3 loop reads CASSEALHSSSGNTIYF. The CDR3 DNA reads TGTGCCAGCAGTGAAGCGCTTCACAGCAGCTCTGGAAACACCATATATTTT.

The CDR3 DNA follows: TGTGCCACCAGAAGCCCTTTTTCCTCTGGAAACACCATATATTTT. Translation: CATRSPFSSGNTIYF. The V gene is TRBV6-1, the J gene TRBJ1-3, with no clear D. Germline values: CDR1 MNHNS, CDR2 SASEGT. Trimming took 10 bases from V and 0 from J, leaving 16 bases between them. The CDR3 covers 15 residues.

J is TRBJ2-7 and V is TRBV5-1; 7 bases line up with TRBD2. V shed 3 bases and J 2 bases; nucleotides not matched to a gene: 8. From germline, CDR1 is SGHRS and CDR2 YFSETQ. The CDR3 sequence is 15 residues long. CDR3 sequence: CASSWGGAVTYEQYF. The CDR3 DNA reads TGCGCCAGCAGCTGGGGGGGAGCGGTAACCTACGAGCAGTACTTC.

This clone was seen a few times. The chain uses TRBV11-3 and TRBJ2-7; TRBD1 might be the D (5 bases). The CDR3 totals 13 residues. The V and J ends lost 0 bases and 6 bases respectively, with 9 bases between them. Looked up from germline, CDR1 is SGHNT and CDR2 is YENEEA. CDR3 in amino acids: CASSLEQDTEQYF. In DNA form, the CDR3 reads TGTGCCAGCAGCTTAGAACAGGATACCGAGCAGTACTTC.

This clone was seen just once. The chain combines TRBV7-8 with TRBJ1-5; maybe TRBD1 (6 bases). Germline V gene lookup returns CDR1 SGHVS and CDR2 FQNEAQ. Trimming took off 3 bases at V and 4 bases at J, with 10 bases between the two ends. This CDR3 region has 14 residues. In nucleotides, the CDR3 is TGTGCCAGCAGCTTTGAACAGGGAAATCAGCCCCAGCATTTT. It codes for CASSFEQGNQPQHF.

The J gene is TRBJ1-2, the V gene TRBV4-1; the match to TRBD1 covers 9 bases. The CDR3 consists of 14 residues. CDR1 and CDR2 (germline): MGHRA, YSYEKL. The V and J ends lost 3 bases and 6 bases, in that order; junction bases with no gene match: 5. The CDR3 reads CASSQAWTGDGYTF. CDR3 sequence (DNA): TGCGCCAGCAGCCAGGCTTGGACAGGGGATGGCTACACCTTC.

A few counts support this clone. This rearrangement joins TRBV29-1 to TRBJ2-3, with D maybe TRBD2 (6 bases). CDR1 SQVTM and CDR2 ANQGSEA come from the germline V gene. V lost 2 bases and J 4 bases, leaving 10 bases between the germline ends. This CDR3 comprises 13 residues. The CDR3 is CSVEPSGADTQYF. CDR3 DNA: TGCAGCGTTGAACCCTCGGGGGCAGATACGCAGTATTTT.

This chain links TRBV28 with TRBJ1-2; D possibly corresponds to TRBD1 (6 bases). Germline V gene sequence: CDR1 MDHEN, CDR2 SYDVKM. Trimming took off 5 bases at V and 4 bases at J, with 20 bases between the two ends. The CDR3 extends over 16 amino acids. DNA for the CDR3: TGTGCCAGCAGTGACGGGTCCTGGACAGATCCCTATGGCTACACCTTC. It translates to CASSDGSWTDPYGYTF.

The V gene is TRBV6-1, the J gene TRBJ2-2; no clear D gene. The CDR3 has 14 residues. Trimming pared 4 bases from V and 1 base from J, leaving 7 bases between. Germline CDR1 reads MNHNS; CDR2 reads SASEGT. DNA of the CDR3: TGTGCCAGCAGTGCGTTCAGGAACACCGGGGAGCTGTTTTTT. Its translation: CASSAFRNTGELFF.

Only one count was recorded for this clone. This sequence joins TRBV6-4 and TRBJ2-6; maybe TRBD1 (8 bases). The CDR3 consists of 16 residues. Germline V lookup: CDR1 MRHNA, CDR2 SNTAGT. Trimming removed 3 bases from V and 2 bases from J, with 11 bases in between. The CDR3 here is CASSEQGGTGANVLTF. The CDR3 nucleotides read TGTGCCAGCAGTGAACAGGGGGGGACTGGGGCCAACGTCCTGACTTTC.

V is TRBV15 and J is TRBJ2-7; the match to TRBD1 covers 8 bases. Germline V gene data show CDR1 as LNHNV and CDR2 as YYDKDF (reference sequence). This CDR3 spans 15 amino acids. The V and J ends lost 4 bases and 2 bases, in that order; junction bases with no gene match: 7. The CDR3 nucleotides are TGTGCCACCAGCACCTTAGACAGGGGTACCTACGAGCAGTACTTC. It specifies CATSTLDRGTYEQYF.

This chain joins TRBV20-1 and TRBJ2-7; D unclear. The CDR3 totals 11 residues. V lost 1 base and J lost 4, with 5 bases in between. Germline values: CDR1 DFQATT, CDR2 SNEGSKA (reference sequence). This CDR3 reads CSARALYEQYF. CDR3 coding DNA: TGCAGTGCTAGAGCCCTATACGAGCAGTACTTC.